This TCR beta chain was sequenced during a study of Ad26.COV2.S vaccination and SARS-CoV-2 variants. Study background: A COV1001 Ad26.COV2.S trial-arm participant provided the sample.

Study conclusions and caveats: Vaccine and placebo groups showed comparable non-spike TCR breadth.

Treatment denoted: about 20 received Ad26.COV2.S at low or high dose, single or two shots; roughly five received placebo; per-sample allocation not given. Specimens were obtained on day 63 following the first vaccine or placebo injection. Assay: immunoSEQ multiplex PCR; the TCRdb copy retains only in-frame clones and omits some. The data hold 290,000 or so clones, with around 87% observed a single time. As for this clone: Its antigen remains unknown.

Germline lookup yields CDR1 SGHTA and CDR2 FQGNSA. Trimming removed 1 base at V and 0 bases at J, with 10 bases between. The CDR3 has 16 residues. The chain is built from TRBV7-2 and TRBJ1-5, with D uncertain. The source of this sequence is a person aged 18-60 years who received the Ad26.COV2.S COVID-19 vaccine or a placebo. This material consisted of peripheral blood, taken in a trial of Ad26.COV2.S vaccine versus placebo. The CDR3 protein is CASSLGQAYSNQPQHF. The CDR3 nucleotides read TGTGCCAGCAGCTTAGGACAAGCTTATAGCAATCAGCCCCAGCATTTT.